Each of the 16 T cell receptor beta chains below was sequenced from the same sample in a study of cytomegalovirus exposure and HLA in healthy donors. Here immunoSEQ multiplex PCR was the method, and the copy in TCRdb shows in-frame clones only, minus some. The sample includes around 190,000 clones, 75% to 90% of them seen just once. Sample: PBMCs. The receptors here all came from a man in his late teens or twenties in good health and CMV-seropositive.

The chain's CDR3 is CATSLGQGAGYGYTF. The CDR3 DNA sequence: TGTGCCACCTCCCTGGGACAGGGGGCAGGCTATGGCTACACCTTC. The rearrangement uses TRBV27 and TRBJ1-2, with 12 bases fitting TRBD1. Germline V gene data show CDR1 as MNHEY and CDR2 as SMNVEV (reference sequence). The CDR3 spans 15 residues. J gave up 4 bases and V 10 bases, and 10 bases lay outside the gene matches.

This clone was seen a few times. In nucleotides, the CDR3 is TGTGCCAGCATGAGCTCCTATAATTCACCCCTCCACTTT. It codes for CASMSSYNSPLHF. The rearrangement uses TRBV6-5 and TRBJ1-6, with D uncertain. V was pared by 7 bases and J by 0 bases, with 4 bases between. The CDR3 loop spans 13 amino acids. CDR1 is MNHEY and CDR2 is SVGAGI in the germline V gene.

The chain is built from TRBV5-1 and TRBJ2-7, with D maybe TRBD2 (6 bases). The CDR3 spans 15 residues. Germline CDR1 and CDR2: SGHRS and YFSETQ. Trimming took off 4 bases at V and 7 bases at J, with 21 bases between the two ends. This CDR3 reads CASSLGGVGVWEQYF. The DNA of the CDR3 is TGCGCCAGCAGCCTAGGCGGGGTTGGCGTTTGGGAGCAGTACTTC. Full variable domain (remainder filled in from reference TRBV5-1 and TRBJ2-7): KAGVTQTPRYLIKTRGQQVTLSCSPISGHRSVSWYQQTPGQGLQFLFEYFSETQRNKGNFPGRFSGRQFSNSRSEMNVSTLELGDSALYLCASSLGGVGVWEQYFGPGTRLTVT.

The chain couples TRBV6-1 to TRBJ1-1; D might be TRBD1 (6 bases). Germline V gene data show CDR1 as MNHNS and CDR2 as SASEGT. V lost 0 bases and J lost 5, with 16 bases in between. There are 16 residues in the CDR3. The CDR3 bases are TGTGCCAGCAGTGAAGCAAGGGGGGGCGGGCGGACTGAAGCTTTCTTT. Translation: CASSEARGGGRTEAFF.

V and J are TRBV25-1 and TRBJ2-7; TRBD2 matches 10 bases. CDR1 and CDR2 (germline): MGHDK, SYGVNS. After removal of 5 bases from V and 6 bases from J, the junction contained 4 bases not matched to a gene. CDR3 length equals 13 residues. CDR3 DNA sequence: TGTGCCAGCAGTCCCCCTAGCGGGAGCGAGCAGTACTTC. Residues: CASSPPSGSEQYF.

V and J are TRBV28 and TRBJ2-7; 11 nucleotides agree with TRBD2. There are 16 residues in the CDR3. Losses at the gene ends were 5 bases for V and 1 base for J; bases not matched to a gene: 7. Germline V lookup: CDR1 MDHEN, CDR2 SYDVKM. DNA of the CDR3: TGTGCCAGCAGTCCCAGGACTAGCGGGCAGTCCTACGAGCAGTACTTC. It translates to CASSPRTSGQSYEQYF.

This clone has a single count. The chain joins TRBV18 to TRBJ2-7; TRBD1 might be the D (5 bases). From germline, CDR1 is KGHSH and CDR2 LQKENI. The CDR3 extends over 18 amino acids. Trimming removed 0 bases at V and 5 bases at J, with 23 bases between. CDR3 region: CASSPPGSREVGRDEQYF. The CDR3 coding sequence is TGTGCCAGCTCACCACCCGGGTCCAGGGAAGTGGGCAGAGACGAGCAGTACTTC.

The rearrangement joins TRBV5-3 to TRBJ2-7; D may be TRBD2 (5 bases). TRBV5-3 carries the ORF label, with uncertain function. Trimming left V 8 bases short and J 5 bases short, with 17 bases between. The CDR3 is 13 amino acids. CDR3 sequence: CARGEVSGDEQYF. DNA of the CDR3: TGTGCCAGGGGAGAAGTTTCAGGTGACGAGCAGTACTTC.

The rearrangement links TRBV4-2 to TRBJ2-7, with 8 bases identical to TRBD2. The trim removed 0 bases at V and 2 bases at J, leaving 6 bases unmatched. This CDR3 is built from 16 residues. Per germline, CDR1 LGHNA and CDR2 YNFKEQ. The CDR3 sequence is CASSQEGQRGTYEQYF. CDR3 DNA sequence: TGTGCCAGCAGCCAAGAAGGACAGCGGGGGACCTACGAGCAGTACTTC.

This chain joins TRBV9 and TRBJ2-5, with a possible D match to TRBD2 (7 bases). Trimming removed 4 bases at V and 1 base at J, with 20 bases between. The CDR3 is 17 residues long. Germline V gene lookup returns CDR1 SGDLS and CDR2 YYNGEE. CDR3 loop: CASSPGTHGGRQETQYF. In DNA form, the CDR3 reads TGTGCCAGCAGCCCGGGGACTCACGGGGGGCGCCAAGAGACCCAGTACTTC.

About this clone itself: Other nucleotide sequences in the sample specify the same CDR3. The V gene is TRBV5-1, the J gene TRBJ2-5; D is possibly TRBD1 (5 bases). Germline-derived CDR1 and CDR2 are SGHRS and YFSETQ. The CDR3 runs 12 residues. V lost 0 bases and J 5 bases, leaving 5 bases between the germline ends. The CDR3 nucleotides read TGCGCCAGCAGCTTGGACAGGGAGACCCAGTACTTC. It translates to CASSLDRETQYF.

For this clone: Other nucleotide sequences from this sample produce the same CDR3. V is TRBV18 and J is TRBJ1-1; D not resolved. Germline V gives CDR1 KGHSH, CDR2 LQKENI. Trimming took off 0 bases at V and 8 bases at J, with 10 bases between the two ends. The length of the CDR3 is 13 residues. In DNA, the CDR3 is TGTGCCAGCTCACCACCGTCGTCCCCCGAAGCTTTCTTT. Its translation: CASSPPSSPEAFF.

The chain employs TRBV28 and TRBJ1-2; the match to TRBD1 covers 7 bases. Per germline, CDR1 MDHEN and CDR2 SYDVKM. This CDR3 spans 13 amino acids. V dropped 4 bases and J dropped 8; count of bases not matched to a gene: 7. CDR3: CASSSGTERGYTF. For the CDR3, the DNA is TGTGCCAGCAGTTCCGGGACAGAGAGAGGCTACACCTTC.

V is TRBV29-1 and J is TRBJ1-2; TRBD1 matches at 8 bases. V lost 4 bases and J lost 3; bases outside the gene matches: 7. Per germline, CDR1 SQVTM and CDR2 ANQGSEA. The CDR3 runs to 14 residues. CDR3 loop: CSVGTGYRDYGYTF. The CDR3 DNA is TGCAGCGTTGGGACAGGGTATAGGGACTATGGCTACACCTTC.

The chain joins TRBV28 to TRBJ2-1, with 8 bases matching TRBD1. Germline V gives CDR1 MDHEN, CDR2 SYDVKM. This CDR3 comprises 13 residues. J lost 9 bases, V lost 0 bases, and 1 base had no gene match. CDR3 in amino acids: CASSLWTGAEQFF. For the CDR3, the DNA is TGTGCCAGCAGTTTATGGACAGGGGCTGAGCAGTTCTTC.

V gene TRBV5-4 combines with J gene TRBJ2-3, with TRBD2 matching over 8 bases. Per germline, CDR1 SGHNT and CDR2 YYREEE (reference sequence). V was clipped by 4 bases and J by 3 bases; unmatched bases: 13. The CDR3 extends over 17 amino acids. The CDR3 DNA is TGTGCCAGCAGCCCGGACGCAAGGACTAGCTGGACAGATACGCAGTATTTT. Translated: CASSPDARTSWTDTQYF.